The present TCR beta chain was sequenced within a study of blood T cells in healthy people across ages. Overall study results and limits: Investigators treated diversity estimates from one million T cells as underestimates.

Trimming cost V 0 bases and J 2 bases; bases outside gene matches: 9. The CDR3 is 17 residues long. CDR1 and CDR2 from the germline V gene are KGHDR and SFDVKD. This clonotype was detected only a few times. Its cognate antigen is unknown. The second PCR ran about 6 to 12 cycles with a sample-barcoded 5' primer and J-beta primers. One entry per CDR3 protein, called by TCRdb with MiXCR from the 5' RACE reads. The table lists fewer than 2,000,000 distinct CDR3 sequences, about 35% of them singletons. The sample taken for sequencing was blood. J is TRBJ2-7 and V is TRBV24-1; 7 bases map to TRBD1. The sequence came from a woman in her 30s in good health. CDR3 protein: CATSDLQVRQGAYEQYF. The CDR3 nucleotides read TGTGCCACCAGTGATTTGCAGGTGAGGCAGGGGGCCTACGAGCAGTACTTC.